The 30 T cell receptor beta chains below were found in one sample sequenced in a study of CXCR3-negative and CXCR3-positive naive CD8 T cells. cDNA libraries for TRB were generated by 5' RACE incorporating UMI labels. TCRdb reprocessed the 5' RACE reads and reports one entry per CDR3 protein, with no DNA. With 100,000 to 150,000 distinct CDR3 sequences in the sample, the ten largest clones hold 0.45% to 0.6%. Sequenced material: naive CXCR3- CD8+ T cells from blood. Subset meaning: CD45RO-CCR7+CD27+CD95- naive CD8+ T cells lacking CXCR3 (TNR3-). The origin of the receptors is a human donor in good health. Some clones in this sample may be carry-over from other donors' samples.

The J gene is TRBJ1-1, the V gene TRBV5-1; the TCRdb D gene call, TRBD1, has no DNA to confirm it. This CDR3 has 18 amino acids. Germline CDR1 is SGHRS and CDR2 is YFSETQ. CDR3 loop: CASSRGPRGRGGGTEAFF.

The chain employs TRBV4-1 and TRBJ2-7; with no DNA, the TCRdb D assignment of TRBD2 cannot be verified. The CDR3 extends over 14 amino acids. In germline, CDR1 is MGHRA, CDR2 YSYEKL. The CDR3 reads CASSHSAGTHEQYF.

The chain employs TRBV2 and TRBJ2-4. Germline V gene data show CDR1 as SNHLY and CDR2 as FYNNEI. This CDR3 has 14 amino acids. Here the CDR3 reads CASSNRIAKNIQYF.

The CDR3 here is CASSQVSGTTGELFF. The chain carries TRBV4-1 and TRBJ2-2. Per the germline V gene, CDR1 is MGHRA and CDR2 is YSYEKL. This CDR3 is built from 15 residues.

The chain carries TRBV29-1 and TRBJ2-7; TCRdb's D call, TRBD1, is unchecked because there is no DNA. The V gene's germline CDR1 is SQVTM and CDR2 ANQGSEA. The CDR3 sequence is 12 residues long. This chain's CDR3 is CSVGPQGAEQYF.

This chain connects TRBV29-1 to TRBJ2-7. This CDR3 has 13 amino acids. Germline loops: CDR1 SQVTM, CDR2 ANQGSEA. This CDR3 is CSVLPDGILEQYF.

CDR3 sequence: CASSLPGLAGKETQYF. The rearrangement links TRBV7-2 to TRBJ2-5; TCRdb names TRBD2, which stays unverified in the absence of DNA. The CDR3 spans 16 residues. The germline V gene has CDR1 SGHTA and CDR2 FQGNSA.

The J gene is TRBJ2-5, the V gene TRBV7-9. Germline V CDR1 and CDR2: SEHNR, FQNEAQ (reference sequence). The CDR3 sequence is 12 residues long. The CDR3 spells CASSLISETQYF. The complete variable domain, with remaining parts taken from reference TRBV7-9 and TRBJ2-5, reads DTGVSQNPRHKITKRGQNVTFRCDPISEHNRLYWYRQTLGQGPEFLTYFQNEAQLEKSRLLSDRFSAERPKGSFSTLEIQRTEQGDSAMYLCASSLISETQYFGPGTRLLVL.

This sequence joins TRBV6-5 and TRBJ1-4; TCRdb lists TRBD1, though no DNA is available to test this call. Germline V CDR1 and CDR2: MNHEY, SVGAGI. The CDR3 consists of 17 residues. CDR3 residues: CASSSTGPGLRNEKLFF.

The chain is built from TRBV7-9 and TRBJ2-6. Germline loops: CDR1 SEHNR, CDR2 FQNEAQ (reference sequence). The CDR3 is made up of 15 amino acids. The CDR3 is CASSDGLSGANVLTF. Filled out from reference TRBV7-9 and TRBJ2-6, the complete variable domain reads DTGVSQNPRHKITKRGQNVTFRCDPISEHNRLYWYRQTLGQGPEFLTYFQNEAQLEKSRLLSDRFSAERPKGSFSTLEIQRTEQGDSAMYLCASSDGLSGANVLTFGAGSRLTVL.

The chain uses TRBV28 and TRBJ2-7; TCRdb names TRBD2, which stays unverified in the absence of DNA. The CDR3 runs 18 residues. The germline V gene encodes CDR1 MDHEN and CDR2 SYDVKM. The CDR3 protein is CASSLTEQGVMGEGEQYF.

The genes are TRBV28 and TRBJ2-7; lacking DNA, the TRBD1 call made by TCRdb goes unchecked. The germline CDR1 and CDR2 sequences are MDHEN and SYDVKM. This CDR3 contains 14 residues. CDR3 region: CASTLTGSVWEQYF.

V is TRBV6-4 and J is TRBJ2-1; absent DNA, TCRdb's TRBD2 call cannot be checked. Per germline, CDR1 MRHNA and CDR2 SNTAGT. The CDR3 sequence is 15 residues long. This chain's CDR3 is CASSLSGGAVNEQFF.

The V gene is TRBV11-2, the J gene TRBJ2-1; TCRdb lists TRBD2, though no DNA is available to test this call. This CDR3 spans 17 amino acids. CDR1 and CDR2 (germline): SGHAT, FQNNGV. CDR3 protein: CASSRGKAPGPYNEQFF.

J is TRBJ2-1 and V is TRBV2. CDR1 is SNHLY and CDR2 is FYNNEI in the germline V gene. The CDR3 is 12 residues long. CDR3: CATERSGNEQFF.

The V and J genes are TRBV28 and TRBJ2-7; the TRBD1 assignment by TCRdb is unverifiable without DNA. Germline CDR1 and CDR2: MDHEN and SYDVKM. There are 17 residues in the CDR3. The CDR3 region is CASSPPKMVGSLYEQYF.

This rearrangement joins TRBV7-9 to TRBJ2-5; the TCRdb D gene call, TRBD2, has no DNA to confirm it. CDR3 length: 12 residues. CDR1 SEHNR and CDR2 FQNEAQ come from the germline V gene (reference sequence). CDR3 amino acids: CASEGIEETQYF.

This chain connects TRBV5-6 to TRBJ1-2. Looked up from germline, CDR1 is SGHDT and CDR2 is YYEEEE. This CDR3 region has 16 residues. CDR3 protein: CASSSPKAGSNYGYTF.

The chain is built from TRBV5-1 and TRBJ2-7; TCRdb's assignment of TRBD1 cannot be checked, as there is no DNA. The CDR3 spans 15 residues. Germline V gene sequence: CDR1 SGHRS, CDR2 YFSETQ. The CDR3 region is CASSSSPGQGGEQYF.

CDR3 sequence: CASSQSGRDRENEQFF. The chain uses TRBV3-1 and TRBJ2-1; TCRdb's D call, TRBD1, is unchecked because there is no DNA. Per germline, CDR1 LGHDT and CDR2 YNNKEL (reference sequence). CDR3 length: 16 residues.

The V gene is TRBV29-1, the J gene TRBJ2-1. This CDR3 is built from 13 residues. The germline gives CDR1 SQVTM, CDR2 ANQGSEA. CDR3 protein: CSSKGGAYNEQFF.

This chain's CDR3 is CASNPIAGGLYEQYF. V gene TRBV7-2 combines with J gene TRBJ2-7; TCRdb returns TRBD2, unconfirmable since there is no DNA. The CDR3 has 15 amino acids. CDR1 is SGHTA and CDR2 is FQGNSA in the germline V gene.

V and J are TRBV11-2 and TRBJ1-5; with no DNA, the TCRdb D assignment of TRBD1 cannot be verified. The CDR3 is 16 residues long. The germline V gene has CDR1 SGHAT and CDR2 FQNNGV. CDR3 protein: CASSQGTAYSNQPQHF.

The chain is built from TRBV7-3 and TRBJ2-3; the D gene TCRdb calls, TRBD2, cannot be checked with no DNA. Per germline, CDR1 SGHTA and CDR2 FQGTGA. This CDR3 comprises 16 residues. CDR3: CASSPRSGYATDTQYF.

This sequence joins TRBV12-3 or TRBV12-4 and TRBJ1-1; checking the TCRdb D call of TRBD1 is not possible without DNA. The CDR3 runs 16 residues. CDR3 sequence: CASSPGTPPVNTEAFF.

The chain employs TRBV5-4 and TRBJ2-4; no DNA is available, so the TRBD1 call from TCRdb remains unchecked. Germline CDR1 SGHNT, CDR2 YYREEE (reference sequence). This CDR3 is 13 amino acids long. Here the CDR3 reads CASSFRGSNIQYF.

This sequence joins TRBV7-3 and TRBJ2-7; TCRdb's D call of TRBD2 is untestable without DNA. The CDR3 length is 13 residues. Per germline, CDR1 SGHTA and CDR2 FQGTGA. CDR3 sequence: CASSPSGSNEQYF.

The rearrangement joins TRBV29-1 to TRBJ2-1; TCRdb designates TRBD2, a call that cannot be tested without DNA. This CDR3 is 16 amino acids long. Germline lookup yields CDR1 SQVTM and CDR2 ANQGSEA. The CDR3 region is CSVTGASGSIDNEQFF.

CDR3: CASSYSSAGGPAHRDQYF. V usage is TRBV6-5 and J usage is TRBJ2-5; the D call of TRBD2 rests on TCRdb alone, since no DNA is present to check it. Germline CDR1 is MNHEY and CDR2 is SVGAGI. CDR3 length: 18 amino acids.

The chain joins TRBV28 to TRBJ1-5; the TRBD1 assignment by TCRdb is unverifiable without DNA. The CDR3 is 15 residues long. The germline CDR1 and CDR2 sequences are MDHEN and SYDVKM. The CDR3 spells CASSPHGQSNQPQHF. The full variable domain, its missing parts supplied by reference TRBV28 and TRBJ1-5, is DVKVTQSSRYLVKRTGEKVFLECVQDMDHENMFWYRQDPGLGLRLIYFSYDVKMKEKGDIPEGYSVSREKKERFSLILESASTNQTSMYLCASSPHGQSNQPQHFGDGTRLSIL.